There are a few counts of the clone carrying this TCR beta chain. This could be a read error, since a much larger clone is one nucleotide away. Staff drew 8 to 10 milliliters of peripheral blood from each donor. This sample is part of a study of blood T cells in healthy people across ages. V lost 4 bases, J lost 2 bases, and 15 bases lay in between. The V gene's germline CDR1 is SGHNT and CDR2 YYREEE (reference sequence). The CDR3 spans 15 residues. Primed by a sample-barcoded 5' primer and a J-beta primer mix, a second PCR proceeded for 7 to 11 cycles. One entry per CDR3 protein results from TCRdb running MiXCR on the 5' RACE reads. Here the sample spans 900,000 to 950,000 distinct CDR3 sequences, 25% to 35% being singletons. These data were also reused for a study on T cells of mothers and their children. Per that paper: A few healthy Caucasian mothers, along with their six children, were the donors. Reads recorded for TCR beta CDR3 numbered over 9 million per mother and several million per child.

This clonotype was sampled from a middle-aged woman in good health. The genes are TRBV5-4 and TRBJ1-1; D gene uncertain. Sequencing was carried out using blood. The CDR3 sequence is CASSGFPAGNTEAFF. CDR3 DNA: TGTGCCAGCAGCGGGTTTCCGGCAGGTAACACTGAAGCTTTCTTT.